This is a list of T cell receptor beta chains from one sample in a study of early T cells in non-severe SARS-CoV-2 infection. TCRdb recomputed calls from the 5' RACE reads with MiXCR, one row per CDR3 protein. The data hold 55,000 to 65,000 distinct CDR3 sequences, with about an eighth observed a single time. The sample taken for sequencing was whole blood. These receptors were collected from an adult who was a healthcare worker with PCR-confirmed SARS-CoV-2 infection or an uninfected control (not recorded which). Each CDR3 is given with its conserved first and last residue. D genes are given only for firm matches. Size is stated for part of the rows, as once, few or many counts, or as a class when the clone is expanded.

TGTGCCAGCCCAGGGGCGGCGGTCGAGCTGTTTTTT | CASPGAAVELFF | TRBV6-1 | . | TRBJ2-2 | .
TGCGCCAGCAGCTACGGACAGGCTAATGAAAAACTGTTTTTT | CASSYGQANEKLFF | TRBV5-1 | few | TRBJ1-4 | TRBD1
TGCAGTGCTCAGGGGACTAGCGGGGTGTTTGGGGAGCAGTACTTC | CSAQGTSGVFGEQYF | TRBV20-1 | few | TRBJ2-7 | TRBD2
TGTGCCAGCAGCCCTGGACAGGGTAGTTCACCCCTCCACTTT | CASSPGQGSSPLHF | TRBV7-3 | many | TRBJ1-6 | TRBD1
TGTGCCAGCAGCTTACCCCGGAGGACCCTCCTCTACGAGCAGTACTTC | CASSLPRRTLLYEQYF | TRBV5-6 | . | TRBJ2-7 | .
TGTGCCAGCAGCTCCCTCCGACAGGGGGCGGGGGAGTGGTCCTACAATGAGCAGTTCTTC | CASSSLRQGAGEWSYNEQFF | TRBV7-9 | . | TRBJ2-1 | TRBD1
TGTGCCAGCGGTGGACTAGCGGGGTTGGGGGAGACCCAGTACTTC | CASGGLAGLGETQYF | TRBV11-2 | many | TRBJ2-5 | TRBD2
TGCGCCAGCAGCTTGGCCGCAGGGGACTACGAGCAGTACTTC | CASSLAAGDYEQYF | TRBV5-1 | medium-sized | TRBJ2-7 | .
TGTGCCAGCACCGCCGGCGCGATCAATGAGCAGTTCTTC | CASTAGAINEQFF | TRBV2 | many | TRBJ2-1 | .
TGTGCCAGCACTTTCGCCTTCCTTCACGGGCCCCAGCATTTT | CASTFAFLHGPQHF | TRBV12-3/TRBV12-4 | . | TRBJ1-5 | .
TGCGCCAGCAGCTTGCTTGACAAGAATGAAGAGACCCAGTACTTC | CASSLLDKNEETQYF | TRBV5-1 | few | TRBJ2-5 | .
TGCAGTGCTAGAGATCCCCTACTACCTGGCGAGCAGTACTTC | CSARDPLLPGEQYF | TRBV20-1 | few | TRBJ2-7 | .
TGTGCCTGGGGTTGGCCGGGAGGCTACACCTTC | CAWGWPGGYTF | TRBV30 | . | TRBJ1-2 | .
TGTGCCAGCCAACCGGGACCCTATGGCTACACCTTC | CASQPGPYGYTF | TRBV6-6 | many | TRBJ1-2 | .
TGTGCCAGCAGGCTTAATTCTGGGGCCAACGTCCTGACTTTC | CASRLNSGANVLTF | TRBV7-3 | many | TRBJ2-6 | .
TGTGCCAGCAGTTTACTTGGTAACTCCTACAATGAGCAGTTCTTC | CASSLLGNSYNEQFF | TRBV28 | few | TRBJ2-1 | .
TGTGCCAGCAGTGTGTATACTGGGGCCAACGTCCTGACTTTC | CASSVYTGANVLTF | TRBV2 | many | TRBJ2-6 | .
TGCAGTGCTTCGAAAAGACAGGACCCTAATCAGCCCCAGCATTTT | CSASKRQDPNQPQHF | TRBV20-1 | . | TRBJ1-5 | .
TGTGCCAGCAGCTTTGTTCCACGTACACACTCCTACAATGAGCAGTTCTTC | CASSFVPRTHSYNEQFF | TRBV5-6 | many | TRBJ2-1 | .
TGTGCCAGCTACGGGACAGCCAATTCACCCCTCCACTTT | CASYGTANSPLHF | TRBV28 | . | TRBJ1-6 | TRBD1
TGTGCCAGCAGTGAATTTCGAATCTTGGGGGGTGACAATGAGCAGTTCTTC | CASSEFRILGGDNEQFF | TRBV6-1 | few | TRBJ2-1 | .
TGTGCCAGCAGCCTCCGAGGGCCATCAGATACGCAGTATTTT | CASSLRGPSDTQYF | TRBV11-1 | . | TRBJ2-3 | .
TGTGCCAGCAGCCCAGCGGGAGTCGGCAATGAGCAGTTCTTC | CASSPAGVGNEQFF | TRBV14 | . | TRBJ2-1 | TRBD2
TGCGCCAGCAGTGGTGAAAGGGGCAGCACCGGGGAGCTGTTTTTT | CASSGERGSTGELFF | TRBV10-2 | few | TRBJ2-2 | .
TGTGCCAGCAGCCACCGGGACAGGTCTGGAAACACCATATATTTT | CASSHRDRSGNTIYF | TRBV3-1 | . | TRBJ1-3 | TRBD1
TGCGCCAGCAGTGTGGTAGCGGGAGCCTGGGAGACCCAGTACTTC | CASSVVAGAWETQYF | TRBV10-2 | few | TRBJ2-5 | TRBD2
TGCAGTGCCACTGTAAGCACAGATACGCAGTATTTT | CSATVSTDTQYF | TRBV20-1 | few | TRBJ2-3 | .
TGTGCCAGCAGCTTGGTTACCACCGGGGAGCTGTTTTTT | CASSLVTTGELFF | TRBV11-2 | many | TRBJ2-2 | .
TGCGCCAGCAGCGCGGGTTACTCTGGAAACACCATATATTTT | CASSAGYSGNTIYF | TRBV4-3 | . | TRBJ1-3 | .
TGTGCCAGCAGTTGGGTGGTTGGGGAGACCCAGTACTTC | CASSWVVGETQYF | TRBV6-5 | many | TRBJ2-5 | .
TGTGCCAGCAGTCTCCGGGGGACTACGCCCCATTCCGAGCAGTACTTC | CASSLRGTTPHSEQYF | TRBV27 | many | TRBJ2-7 | TRBD2
TGTGCCAGCAGCTTAGGGTCTAGCGGGGCGCAAGAGACCCAGTACTTC | CASSLGSSGAQETQYF | TRBV11-2 | . | TRBJ2-5 | TRBD2
TGTGCCAGCAGATCCTTTGCCGGGACACTGGGAGAAGCTTTCTTT | CASRSFAGTLGEAFF | TRBV12-3/TRBV12-4 | . | TRBJ1-1 | .
TGTGCTAGTGGTTTGGTGCTGAACGGGAGAGGGTACAATGAGCAGTTCTTC | CASGLVLNGRGYNEQFF | TRBV12-5 | many | TRBJ2-1 | .
TGTGCCAGCAGCCCCGGAGGCAATAGCAATCAGCCCCAGCATTTT | CASSPGGNSNQPQHF | TRBV7-3 | . | TRBJ1-5 | .
TGTGCCAGCGCCACGTGGGGTGGACAGGGGGCTTCAGATACGCAGTATTTT | CASATWGGQGASDTQYF | TRBV28 | . | TRBJ2-3 | TRBD1
TGTGCCAGCAGCCTAAAAGGCAACACAGATACGCAGTATTTT | CASSLKGNTDTQYF | TRBV14 | few | TRBJ2-3 | .
TGCGCCAGCAGCTTGAACGGGTGGAGCAATCAGCCCCAGCATTTT | CASSLNGWSNQPQHF | TRBV5-1 | few | TRBJ1-5 | .
TGTGCCAGCAGTTTAGGGCGGAACACTGAAGCTTTCTTT | CASSLGRNTEAFF | TRBV12-3/TRBV12-4 | many | TRBJ1-1 | .
TGTGCCAGCAGCCCACAAAAGACTGGGAGTAACCAGCCCCAGCATTTT | CASSPQKTGSNQPQHF | TRBV5-8 | many | TRBJ1-5 | .
TGTGCCAGCAGTCCCAGCCCTCTAACAGGAAGGGATCAGCCCCAGCATTTT | CASSPSPLTGRDQPQHF | TRBV9 | few | TRBJ1-5 | .
TGTGCCAGCAGTTTATTAGGCGGGAATACCTACAATGAGCAGTTCTTC | CASSLLGGNTYNEQFF | TRBV28 | many | TRBJ2-1 | .
TGTGCCAGCAGCACGAGCGGGTGGGCAGATACGCAGTATTTT | CASSTSGWADTQYF | TRBV9 | many | TRBJ2-3 | .
TGTGCCAGCAGCCAAGATTTGACGTTAAGGAATGAGCAGTTCTTC | CASSQDLTLRNEQFF | TRBV3-2 | . | TRBJ2-1 | .
TGTGCCAGCAACTGGGAGGGCCTATTAAGTTCCTACAATGAGCAGTTCTTC | CASNWEGLLSSYNEQFF | TRBV2 | . | TRBJ2-1 | TRBD2
TGTGCCAGCTCCTCGGCGGGGGGAATCTACGAGCAGTACTTC | CASSSAGGIYEQYF | TRBV9 | many | TRBJ2-7 | TRBD2
TGTGCCAGCAGTCAAAATTACAGGAACACTGAAGCTTTCTTT | CASSQNYRNTEAFF | TRBV7-2 | few | TRBJ1-1 | .
TGTGCCAGCAGCGGCAGCGCCTTCTACGAGCAGTACTTC | CASSGSAFYEQYF | TRBV25-1 | . | TRBJ2-7 | .
TGCAGCGTTGTAGATGGCACCGGGGAGCTGTTTTTT | CSVVDGTGELFF | TRBV29-1 | few | TRBJ2-2 | .
TGTGCCAGCAGCTTGCCCGTGATGAACACTGAAGCTTTCTTT | CASSLPVMNTEAFF | TRBV7-8 | many | TRBJ1-1 | .
TGCAGTGCTAGAGCCTTAGCGGGTTCTCCTAGGGATACGCAGTATTTT | CSARALAGSPRDTQYF | TRBV20-1 | many | TRBJ2-3 | TRBD2
TGTGCCAGCAGCCCTGGACAGGGTCGGGGGGTGAACACTGAAGCTTTCTTT | CASSPGQGRGVNTEAFF | TRBV11-2 | many | TRBJ1-1 | TRBD1
TGTGCCAGCAGTGGGACCAGAAACCCACAACACACCGGGGAGCTGTTTTTT | CASSGTRNPQHTGELFF | TRBV2 | . | TRBJ2-2 | .
TGTGCCAGCAGCGTCACAGGGTCGGGCACTGAAGCTTTCTTT | CASSVTGSGTEAFF | TRBV9 | . | TRBJ1-1 | .
TGTGCCAGCAGCTCGCAGAGGGGGAGTGAGCAGTTCTTC | CASSSQRGSEQFF | TRBV14 | . | TRBJ2-1 | .
TGTGCCAGCAGCCTCCGCGCGGCTAGCGGCAATGAGCAGTTCTTC | CASSLRAASGNEQFF | TRBV3-1 | few | TRBJ2-1 | TRBD2